This paragraph covers one TCR beta chain sequence. These data originate in a study of T cells after yellow fever vaccination. Each CDR3 protein is one row after TCRdb ran MiXCR on the 5' RACE reads. The table has about 350,000 distinct CDR3 sequences, 7% to 10% seen once. The CDR3 totals 18 residues. The germline gives CDR1 SGHAT, CDR2 FQDESV (reference sequence). The trim removed 5 bases at V and 4 bases at J, leaving 15 bases unmatched. V is TRBV11-1 and J is TRBJ2-5; 11 positions agree with TRBD2. The sequence came from a man aged 18 to 35 who received the YFV17D yellow fever vaccine. The sequencing used PBMCs, collected around 45 days after the first yellow fever vaccination. In nucleotides, the CDR3 is TGTGCCAGCAGCCTCCCCCAGTCTAGCGGGGGGTCCGCAGAGACCCAGTACTTC. This codes for CASSLPQSSGGSAETQYF.